The following is a T cell receptor beta chain sequence with its context. Its matching antigen is unknown. Germline CDR1 is SGHTA and CDR2 is FQGNSA. Germline trimming cut 5 bases from V and 5 bases from J; bases unmatched to any gene: 10. The CDR3 is made up of 16 amino acids. The study used a library that attached unique molecular identifiers to individual cDNA molecules. Methods used by the authors: From about 22,000 to 700,000 TCRs were found per sample, with a median of around 100,000. One entry per CDR3 protein results from TCRdb running MiXCR on the 5' RACE reads. These V and J calls originate from TCRdb's pipeline instead of the authors' own analysis. The repertoire has about 140,000 distinct CDR3 sequences, 4.1% of them found once; the top ten carry 1.2% to 1.5%. Whole blood, unfractionated, served as the material for total RNA extraction. This specimen comes from a study of human T cells and chemical hapten exposure.

Notes on the study in general: No alteration of TCRs above 1 in 1000 frequency was seen with DPC sensitization.

V is TRBV7-2 and J is TRBJ2-5; 11 bases are shared with TRBD1. The receptor's source is a female donor in good health. The CDR3 is CASSPRTGGAGETQYF. DNA of the CDR3: TGTGCCAGCAGCCCGCGGACAGGGGGCGCAGGGGAGACCCAGTACTTC. The entire variable domain, with the rest obtained from reference TRBV7-2 and TRBJ2-5, is as follows: GAGVSQSPSNKVTEKGKDVELRCDPISGHTALYWYRQSLGQGLEFLIYFQGNSAPDKSGLPSDRFSAERTGGSVSTLTIQRTQQEDSAVYLCASSPRTGGAGETQYFGPGTRLLVL.